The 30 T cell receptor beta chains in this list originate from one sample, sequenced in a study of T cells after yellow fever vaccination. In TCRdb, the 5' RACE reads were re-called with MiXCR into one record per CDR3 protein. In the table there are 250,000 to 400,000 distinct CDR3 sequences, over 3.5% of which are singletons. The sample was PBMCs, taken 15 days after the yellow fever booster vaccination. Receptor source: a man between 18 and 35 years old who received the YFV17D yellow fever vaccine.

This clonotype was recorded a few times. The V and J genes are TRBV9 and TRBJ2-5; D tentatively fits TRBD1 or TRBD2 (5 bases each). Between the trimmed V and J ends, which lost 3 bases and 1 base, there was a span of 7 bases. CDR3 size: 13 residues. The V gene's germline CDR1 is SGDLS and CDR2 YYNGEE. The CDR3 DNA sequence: TGTGCCAGCAGCGCGGGACCCCAAGAGACCCAGTACTTC. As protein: CASSAGPQETQYF.

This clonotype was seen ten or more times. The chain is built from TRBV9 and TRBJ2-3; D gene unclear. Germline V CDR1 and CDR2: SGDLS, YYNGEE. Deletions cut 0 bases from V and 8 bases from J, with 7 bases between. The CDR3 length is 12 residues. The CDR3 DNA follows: TGTGCCAGCAGCGTAGATCAGTTTACGCAGTATTTT. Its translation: CASSVDQFTQYF.

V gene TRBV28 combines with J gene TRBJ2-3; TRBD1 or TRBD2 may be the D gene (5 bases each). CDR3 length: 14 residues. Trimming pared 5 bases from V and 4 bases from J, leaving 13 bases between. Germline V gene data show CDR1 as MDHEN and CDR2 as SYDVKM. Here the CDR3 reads CASSPGPPPDTQYF. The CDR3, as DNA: TGTGCCAGCAGTCCGGGGCCCCCACCAGATACGCAGTATTTT.

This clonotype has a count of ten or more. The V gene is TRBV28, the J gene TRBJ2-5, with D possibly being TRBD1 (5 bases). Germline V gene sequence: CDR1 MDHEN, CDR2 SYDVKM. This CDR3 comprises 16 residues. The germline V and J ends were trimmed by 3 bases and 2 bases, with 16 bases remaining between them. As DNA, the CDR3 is TGTGCCAGCAGTTTCCTCAGTGGGGCGAATCAAGAGACCCAGTACTTC. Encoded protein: CASSFLSGANQETQYF. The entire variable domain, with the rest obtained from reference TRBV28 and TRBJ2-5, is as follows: DVKVTQSSRYLVKRTGEKVFLECVQDMDHENMFWYRQDPGLGLRLIYFSYDVKMKEKGDIPEGYSVSREKKERFSLILESASTNQTSMYLCASSFLSGANQETQYFGPGTRLLVL.

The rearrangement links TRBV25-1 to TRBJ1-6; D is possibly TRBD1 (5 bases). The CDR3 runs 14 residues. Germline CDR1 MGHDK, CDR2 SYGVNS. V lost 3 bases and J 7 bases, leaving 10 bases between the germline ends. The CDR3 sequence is CASSEGLLNSPLHF. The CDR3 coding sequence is TGTGCCAGCAGTGAGGGACTGCTAAATTCACCCCTCCACTTT.

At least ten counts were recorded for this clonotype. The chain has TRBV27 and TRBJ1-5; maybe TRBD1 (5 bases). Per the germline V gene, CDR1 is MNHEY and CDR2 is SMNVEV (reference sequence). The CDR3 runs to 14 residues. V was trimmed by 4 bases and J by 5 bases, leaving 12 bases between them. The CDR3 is CASSSPGSYQPQHF. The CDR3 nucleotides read TGTGCCAGCAGTTCCCCAGGGTCGTATCAGCCCCAGCATTTT.

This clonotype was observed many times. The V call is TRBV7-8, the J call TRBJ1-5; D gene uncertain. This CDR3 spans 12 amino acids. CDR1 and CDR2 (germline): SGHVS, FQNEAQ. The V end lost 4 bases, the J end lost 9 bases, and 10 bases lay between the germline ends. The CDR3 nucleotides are TGTGCCAGCAGCTCGGGTAATAGGCCCCAGCATTTT. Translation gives CASSSGNRPQHF. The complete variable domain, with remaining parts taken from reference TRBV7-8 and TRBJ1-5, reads GAGVSQSPRYKVAKRGQDVALRCDPISGHVSLFWYQQALGQGPEFLTYFQNEAQLDKSGLPSDRFFAERPEGSVSTLKIQRTQQEDSAVYLCASSSGNRPQHFGDGTRLSIL.

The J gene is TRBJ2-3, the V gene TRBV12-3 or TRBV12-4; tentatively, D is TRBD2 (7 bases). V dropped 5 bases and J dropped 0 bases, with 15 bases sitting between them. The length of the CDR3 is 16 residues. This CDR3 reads CASSDRRGSSTDTQYF. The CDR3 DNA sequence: TGTGCCAGCAGTGACAGGCGGGGGTCCAGCACAGATACGCAGTATTTT.

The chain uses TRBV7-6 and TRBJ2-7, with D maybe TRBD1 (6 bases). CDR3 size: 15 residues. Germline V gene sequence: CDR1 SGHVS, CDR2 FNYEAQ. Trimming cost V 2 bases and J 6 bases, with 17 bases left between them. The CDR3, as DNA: TGTGCCAGCAGCTTACTACAGGGACCACGCTCCGAGCAGTACTTC. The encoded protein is CASSLLQGPRSEQYF.

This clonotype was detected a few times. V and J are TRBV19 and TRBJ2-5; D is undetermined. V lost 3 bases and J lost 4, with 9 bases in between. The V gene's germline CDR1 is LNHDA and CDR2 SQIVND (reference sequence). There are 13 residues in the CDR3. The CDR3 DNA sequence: TGTGCCAGTAGTATGGTCACAACAGAGACCCAGTACTTC. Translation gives CASSMVTTETQYF.

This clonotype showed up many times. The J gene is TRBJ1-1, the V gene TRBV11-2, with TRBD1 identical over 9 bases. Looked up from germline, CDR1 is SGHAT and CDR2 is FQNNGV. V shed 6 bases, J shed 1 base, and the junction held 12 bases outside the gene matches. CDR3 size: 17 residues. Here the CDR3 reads CASRPTRTGVSNTEAFF. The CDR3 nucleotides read TGTGCCAGCAGACCTACGAGGACAGGGGTCTCGAACACTGAAGCTTTCTTT.

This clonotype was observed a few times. In DNA, the CDR3 is TGTGCCATCAGTGTGGGACTAGCGGTGAGCACAGATACGCAGTATTTT. It encodes CAISVGLAVSTDTQYF. This chain connects TRBV10-3 to TRBJ2-3; 11 bases are a match to TRBD2. V dropped 4 bases and J dropped 0; count of bases not matched to a gene: 3. CDR3 length: 16 residues. Germline V gene sequence: CDR1 ENHRY, CDR2 SYGVKD.

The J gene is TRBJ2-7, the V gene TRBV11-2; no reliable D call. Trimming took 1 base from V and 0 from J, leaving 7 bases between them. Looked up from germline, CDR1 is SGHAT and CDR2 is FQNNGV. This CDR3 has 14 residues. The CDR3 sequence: CASSLAANSYEQYV. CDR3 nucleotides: TGTGCCAGCAGCTTAGCTGCTAACTCCTACGAGCAGTACGTC.

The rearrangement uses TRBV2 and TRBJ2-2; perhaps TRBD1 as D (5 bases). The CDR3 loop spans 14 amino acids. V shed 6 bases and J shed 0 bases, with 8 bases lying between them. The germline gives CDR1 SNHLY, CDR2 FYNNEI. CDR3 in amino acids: CASRQAANTGELFF. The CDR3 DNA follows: TGTGCCAGCAGACAGGCAGCGAACACCGGGGAGCTGTTTTTT.

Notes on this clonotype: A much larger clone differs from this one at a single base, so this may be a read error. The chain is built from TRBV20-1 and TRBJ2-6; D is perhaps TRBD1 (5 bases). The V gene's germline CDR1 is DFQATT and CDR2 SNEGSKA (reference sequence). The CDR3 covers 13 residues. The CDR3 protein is CSADSSGANVLSF. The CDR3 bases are TGCAGTGCTGACAGCTCTGGGGCCAACGTCCTGTCTTTC.

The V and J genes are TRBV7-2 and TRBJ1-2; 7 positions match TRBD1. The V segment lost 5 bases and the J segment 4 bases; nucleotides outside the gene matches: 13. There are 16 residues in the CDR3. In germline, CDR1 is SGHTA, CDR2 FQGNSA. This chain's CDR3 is CASSAEPGQIIYGYTF. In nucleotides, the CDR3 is TGTGCCAGCAGCGCGGAGCCGGGACAGATAATCTATGGCTACACCTTC.

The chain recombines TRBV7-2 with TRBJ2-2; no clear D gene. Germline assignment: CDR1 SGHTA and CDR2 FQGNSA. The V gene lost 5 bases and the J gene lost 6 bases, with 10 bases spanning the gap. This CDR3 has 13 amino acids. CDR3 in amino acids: CASSPSKAGELFF. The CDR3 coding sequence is TGTGCCAGCAGCCCATCCAAGGCCGGGGAGCTGTTTTTT.

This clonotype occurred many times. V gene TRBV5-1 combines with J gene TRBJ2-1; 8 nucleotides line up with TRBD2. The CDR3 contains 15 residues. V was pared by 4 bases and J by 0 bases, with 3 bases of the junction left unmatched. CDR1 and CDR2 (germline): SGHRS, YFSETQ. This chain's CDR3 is CASSLLADSYNEQFF. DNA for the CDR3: TGCGCCAGCAGCCTACTAGCGGACTCCTACAATGAGCAGTTCTTC. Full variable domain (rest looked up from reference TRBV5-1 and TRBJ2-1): KAGVTQTPRYLIKTRGQQVTLSCSPISGHRSVSWYQQTPGQGLQFLFEYFSETQRNKGNFPGRFSGRQFSNSRSEMNVSTLELGDSALYLCASSLLADSYNEQFFGPGTRLTVL.

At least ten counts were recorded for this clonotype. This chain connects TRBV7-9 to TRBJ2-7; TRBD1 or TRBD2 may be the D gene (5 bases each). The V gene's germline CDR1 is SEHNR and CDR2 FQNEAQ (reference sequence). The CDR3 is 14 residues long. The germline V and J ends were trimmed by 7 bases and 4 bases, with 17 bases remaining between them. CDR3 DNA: TGTGCCAGCACCAACCGGGACCCTATGTACGAGCAGTACGTC. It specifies CASTNRDPMYEQYV.

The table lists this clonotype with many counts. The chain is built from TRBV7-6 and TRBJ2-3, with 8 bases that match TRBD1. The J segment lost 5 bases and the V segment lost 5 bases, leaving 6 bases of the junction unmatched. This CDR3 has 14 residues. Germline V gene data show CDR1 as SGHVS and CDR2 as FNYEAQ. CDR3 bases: TGTGCCAGCAGCCCTAGGACAGGGAAAGATACGCAGTATTTT. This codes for CASSPRTGKDTQYF.

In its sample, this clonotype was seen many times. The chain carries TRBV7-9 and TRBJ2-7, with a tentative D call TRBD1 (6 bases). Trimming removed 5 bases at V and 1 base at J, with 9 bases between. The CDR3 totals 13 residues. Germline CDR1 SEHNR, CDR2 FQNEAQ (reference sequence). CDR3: CASSMTGSYEQYV. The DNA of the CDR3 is TGTGCCAGCAGCATGACAGGTTCCTACGAGCAGTACGTC.

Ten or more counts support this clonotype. CDR3 sequence: CASSPRSGNDEAFF. The CDR3 coding sequence is TGTGCCAGCTCACCAAGGTCAGGCAACGATGAAGCTTTCTTT. The chain joins TRBV18 to TRBJ1-1, with no clear D. The ends were cut back, 2 bases at V and 7 bases at J, with 14 bases in the middle. The CDR3 extends over 14 amino acids. Germline lookup yields CDR1 KGHSH and CDR2 LQKENI.

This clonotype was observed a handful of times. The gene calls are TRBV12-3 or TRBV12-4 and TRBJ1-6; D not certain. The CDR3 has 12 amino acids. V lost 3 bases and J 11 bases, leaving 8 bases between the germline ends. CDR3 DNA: TGTGCCAGCAGTTTCCAGCAGGCACCCCTCCACTTT. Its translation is CASSFQQAPLHF.

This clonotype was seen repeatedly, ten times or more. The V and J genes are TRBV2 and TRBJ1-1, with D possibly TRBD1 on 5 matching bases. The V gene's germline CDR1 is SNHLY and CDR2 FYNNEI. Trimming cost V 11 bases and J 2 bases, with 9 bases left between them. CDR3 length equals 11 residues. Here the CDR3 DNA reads TGTGCCGTTAGGGGTAACACTGAAGCTTTCTTT. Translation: CAVRGNTEAFF.

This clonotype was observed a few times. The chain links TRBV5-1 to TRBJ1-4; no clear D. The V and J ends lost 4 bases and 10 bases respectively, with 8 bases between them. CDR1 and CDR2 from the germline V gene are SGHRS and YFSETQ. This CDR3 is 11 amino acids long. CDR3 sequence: CASSSGRKLFF. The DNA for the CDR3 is TGCGCCAGCAGCAGCGGGAGAAAACTGTTTTTT.

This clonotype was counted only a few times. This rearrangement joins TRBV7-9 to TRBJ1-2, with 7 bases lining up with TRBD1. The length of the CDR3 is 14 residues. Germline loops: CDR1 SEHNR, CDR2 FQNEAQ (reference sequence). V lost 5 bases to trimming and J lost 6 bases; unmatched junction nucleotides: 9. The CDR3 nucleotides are TGTGCCAGCAGCAGATCCGGGACAGATCATGGCTACACCTTC. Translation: CASSRSGTDHGYTF.

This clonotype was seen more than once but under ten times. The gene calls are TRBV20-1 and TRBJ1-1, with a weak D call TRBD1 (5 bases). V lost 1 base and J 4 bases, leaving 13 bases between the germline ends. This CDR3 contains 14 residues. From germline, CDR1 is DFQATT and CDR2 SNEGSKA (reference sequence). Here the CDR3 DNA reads TGCAGTGCTAGAGCAGGGTCCCGATCCACTGAAGCTTTCTTT. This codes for CSARAGSRSTEAFF.

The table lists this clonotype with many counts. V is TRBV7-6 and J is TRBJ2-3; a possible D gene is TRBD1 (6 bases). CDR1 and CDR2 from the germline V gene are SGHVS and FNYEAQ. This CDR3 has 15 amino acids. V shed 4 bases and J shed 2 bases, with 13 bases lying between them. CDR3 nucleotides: TGTGCCAGCAGCTCGCGACAGGACCCCACAGATACGCAGTATTTT. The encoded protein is CASSSRQDPTDTQYF.

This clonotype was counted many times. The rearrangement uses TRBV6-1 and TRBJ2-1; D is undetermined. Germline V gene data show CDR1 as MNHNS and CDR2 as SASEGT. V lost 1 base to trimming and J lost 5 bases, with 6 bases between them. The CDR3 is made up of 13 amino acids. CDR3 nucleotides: TGTGCCAGCAGTGAAGGACCTAACAATGAGCAGTTCTTC. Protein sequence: CASSEGPNNEQFF.

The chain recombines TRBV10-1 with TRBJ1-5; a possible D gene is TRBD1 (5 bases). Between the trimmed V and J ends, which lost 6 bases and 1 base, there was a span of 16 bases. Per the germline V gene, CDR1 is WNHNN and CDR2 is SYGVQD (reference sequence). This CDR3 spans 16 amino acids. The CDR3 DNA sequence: TGCGCCAGCAGGCCCGAGCGGGACGGGAGCAATCAGCCCCAGCATTTT. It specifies CASRPERDGSNQPQHF.